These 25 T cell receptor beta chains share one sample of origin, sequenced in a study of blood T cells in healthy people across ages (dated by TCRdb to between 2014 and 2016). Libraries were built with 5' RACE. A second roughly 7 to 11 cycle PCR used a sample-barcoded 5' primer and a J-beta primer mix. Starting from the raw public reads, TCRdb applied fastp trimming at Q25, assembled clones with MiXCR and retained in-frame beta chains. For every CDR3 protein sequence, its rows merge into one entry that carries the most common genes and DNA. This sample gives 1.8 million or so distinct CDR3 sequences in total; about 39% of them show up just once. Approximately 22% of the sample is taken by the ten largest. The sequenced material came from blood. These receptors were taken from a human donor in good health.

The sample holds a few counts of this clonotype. CDR3 sequence reads: CASSLLFQGKSYEQYF. The CDR3 bases are TGTGCCAGCAGCTTATTGTTCCAGGGGAAATCGTACGAGCAGTACTTC. V is TRBV7-3 and J is TRBJ2-5, with a tentative D call TRBD1 (6 bases). The J call could be wrong; TRBJ2-7 is a better fit for the DNA end. Germline loops: CDR1 SGHTA, CDR2 FQGTGA. The CDR3 spans 16 residues.

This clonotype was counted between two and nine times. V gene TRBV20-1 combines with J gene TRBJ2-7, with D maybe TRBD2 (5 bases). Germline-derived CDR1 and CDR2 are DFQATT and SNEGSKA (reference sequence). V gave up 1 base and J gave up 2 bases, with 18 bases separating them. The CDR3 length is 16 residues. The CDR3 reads CSARGLRAVGTYEQYF. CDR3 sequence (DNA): TGCAGTGCTAGAGGTCTGCGGGCAGTGGGAACCTACGAGCAGTACTTC.

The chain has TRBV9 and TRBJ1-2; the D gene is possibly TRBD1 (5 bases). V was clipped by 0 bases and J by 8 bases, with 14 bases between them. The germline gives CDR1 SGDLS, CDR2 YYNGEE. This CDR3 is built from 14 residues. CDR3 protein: CASSVATAGQGYTF. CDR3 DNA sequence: TGTGCCAGCAGCGTAGCTACGGCAGGGCAAGGCTACACCTTC.

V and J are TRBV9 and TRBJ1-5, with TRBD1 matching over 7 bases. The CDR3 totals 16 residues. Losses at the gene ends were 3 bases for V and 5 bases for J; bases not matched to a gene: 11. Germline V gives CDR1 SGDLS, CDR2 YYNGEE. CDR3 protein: CASSAGTGTDDQPQHF. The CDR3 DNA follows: TGTGCCAGCAGCGCCGGGACCGGGACAGATGATCAGCCCCAGCATTTT.

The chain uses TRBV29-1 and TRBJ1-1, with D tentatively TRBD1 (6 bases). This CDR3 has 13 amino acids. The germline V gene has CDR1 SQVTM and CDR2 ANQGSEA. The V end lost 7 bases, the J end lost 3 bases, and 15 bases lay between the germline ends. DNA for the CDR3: TGCAGCGCCGGTGGGGGCTGGGACACTGAAGCTTTCTTT. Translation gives CSAGGGWDTEAFF.

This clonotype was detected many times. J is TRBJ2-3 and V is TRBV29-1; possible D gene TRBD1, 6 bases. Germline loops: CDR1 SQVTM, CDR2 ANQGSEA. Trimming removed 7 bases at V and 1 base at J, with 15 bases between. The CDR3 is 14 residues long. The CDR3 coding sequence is TGCAGCGCTTCAGGGGTTATCGGCACAGATACGCAGTATTTT. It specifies CSASGVIGTDTQYF.

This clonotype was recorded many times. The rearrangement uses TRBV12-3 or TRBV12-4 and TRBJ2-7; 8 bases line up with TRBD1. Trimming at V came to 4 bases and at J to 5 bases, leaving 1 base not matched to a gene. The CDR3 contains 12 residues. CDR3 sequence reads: CASSSTGDEQYF. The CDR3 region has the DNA TGTGCCAGCAGTTCGACAGGGGACGAGCAGTACTTC.

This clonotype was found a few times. CDR3 region: CASSLRVYRQSPNAFF. In DNA, the CDR3 is TGTGCCAGCAGCCTCCGAGTTTACAGACAGTCACCAAACGCTTTCTTT. The chain recombines TRBV28 with TRBJ1-1; D may be TRBD1 (5 bases). CDR3 length: 16 amino acids. Between the trimmed V and J ends, which lost 6 bases and 11 bases, there was a span of 28 bases. Germline CDR1 reads MDHEN; CDR2 reads SYDVKM. The whole variable domain, filled in from reference TRBV28 and TRBJ1-1, reads DVKVTQSSRYLVKRTGEKVFLECVQDMDHENMFWYRQDPGLGLRLIYFSYDVKMKEKGDIPEGYSVSREKKERFSLILESASTNQTSMYLCASSLRVYRQSPNAFFGQGTRLTVV.

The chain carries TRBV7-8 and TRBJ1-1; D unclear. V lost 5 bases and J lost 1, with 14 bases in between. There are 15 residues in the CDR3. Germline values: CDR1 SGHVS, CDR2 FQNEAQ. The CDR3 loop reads CASSPSRTENTEAFF. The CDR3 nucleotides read TGTGCCAGCAGCCCTAGTCGAACGGAGAACACTGAAGCTTTCTTT.

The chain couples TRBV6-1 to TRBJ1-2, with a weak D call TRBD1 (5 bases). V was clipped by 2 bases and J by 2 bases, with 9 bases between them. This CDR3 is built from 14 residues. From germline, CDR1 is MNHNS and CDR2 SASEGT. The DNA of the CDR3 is TGTGCCAGCAGTGAAAAACAGGCCAACTATGGCTACACCTTC. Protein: CASSEKQANYGYTF.

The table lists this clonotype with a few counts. The CDR3 loop reads CSVRGRQNHEQYF. The CDR3 DNA follows: TGCAGCGTTCGAGGCAGACAGAATCACGAGCAGTACTTC. This chain links TRBV29-1 with TRBJ2-7; weak D call: TRBD1 (5 bases). From germline, CDR1 is SQVTM and CDR2 ANQGSEA. This CDR3 comprises 13 residues. V lost 5 bases and J 5 bases, leaving 16 bases between the germline ends.

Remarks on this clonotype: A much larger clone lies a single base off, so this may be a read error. The CDR3 is CSVEVWTGDVSGANVLTF. Here the CDR3 DNA reads TGCAGCGTTGAAGTTTGGACAGGGGACGTCTCTGGGGCCAACGTCCTGACTTTC. The V gene is TRBV29-1, the J gene TRBJ2-6; 9 nucleotides align to TRBD1. The J segment lost 0 bases and the V segment lost 1 base, leaving 7 bases of the junction unmatched. From germline, CDR1 is SQVTM and CDR2 ANQGSEA. The CDR3 is 18 residues long.

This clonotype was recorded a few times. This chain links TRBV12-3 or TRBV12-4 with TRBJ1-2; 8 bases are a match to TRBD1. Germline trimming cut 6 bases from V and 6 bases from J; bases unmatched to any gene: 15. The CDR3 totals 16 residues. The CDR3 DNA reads TGTGCCAGCAGCCCCGGACAGGGTTTGGCAAGGCATGGCTACACCTTC. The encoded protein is CASSPGQGLARHGYTF.

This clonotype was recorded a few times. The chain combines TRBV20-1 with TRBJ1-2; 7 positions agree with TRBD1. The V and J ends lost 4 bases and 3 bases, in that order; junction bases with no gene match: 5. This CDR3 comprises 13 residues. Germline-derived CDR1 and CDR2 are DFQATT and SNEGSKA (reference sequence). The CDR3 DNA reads TGCAGTGCTATAGACAGGGCCCACTATGGCTACACCTTC. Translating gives CSAIDRAHYGYTF.

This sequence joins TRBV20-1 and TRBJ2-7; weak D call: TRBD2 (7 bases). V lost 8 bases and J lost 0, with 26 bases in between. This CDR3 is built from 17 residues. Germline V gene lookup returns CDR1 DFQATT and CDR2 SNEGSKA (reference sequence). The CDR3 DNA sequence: TGCAGTTCACCTACGGGGGGCCTCCGGCCGAGCTCCTACGAGCAGTACTTC. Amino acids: CSSPTGGLRPSSYEQYF.

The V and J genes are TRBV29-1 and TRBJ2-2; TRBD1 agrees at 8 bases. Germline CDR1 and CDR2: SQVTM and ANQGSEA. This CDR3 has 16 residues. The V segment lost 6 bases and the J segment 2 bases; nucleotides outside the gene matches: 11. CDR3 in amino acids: CSVTGAPGKNTGELFF. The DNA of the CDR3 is TGCAGCGTGACAGGGGCCCCCGGAAAAAACACCGGGGAGCTGTTTTTT.

The CDR3 DNA follows: TGCAGTGCCTGGTTAGAAGGTGGCGGTGAGCAGTTCTTC. It translates to CSAWLEGGGEQFF. The chain combines TRBV20-1 with TRBJ2-1; no firm D call. The CDR3 is 13 residues long. The germline V and J ends were trimmed by 6 bases and 9 bases, with 18 bases remaining between them. The germline CDR1 and CDR2 sequences are DFQATT and SNEGSKA (reference sequence).

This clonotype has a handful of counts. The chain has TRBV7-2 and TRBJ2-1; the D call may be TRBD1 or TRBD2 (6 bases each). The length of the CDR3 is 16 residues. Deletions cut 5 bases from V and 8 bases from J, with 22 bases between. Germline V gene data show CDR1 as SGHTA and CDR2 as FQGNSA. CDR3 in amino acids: CASSPKGQGGGYEQFF. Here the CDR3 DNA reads TGTGCCAGCAGCCCGAAGGGACAAGGGGGAGGATATGAGCAGTTCTTC. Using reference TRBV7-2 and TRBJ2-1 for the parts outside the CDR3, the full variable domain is GAGVSQSPSNKVTEKGKDVELRCDPISGHTALYWYRQSLGQGLEFLIYFQGNSAPDKSGLPSDRFSAERTGGSVSTLTIQRTQQEDSAVYLCASSPKGQGGGYEQFFGPGTRLTVL.

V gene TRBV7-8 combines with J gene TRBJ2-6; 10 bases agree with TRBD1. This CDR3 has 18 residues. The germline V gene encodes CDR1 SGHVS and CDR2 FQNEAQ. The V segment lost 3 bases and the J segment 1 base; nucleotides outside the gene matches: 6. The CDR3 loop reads CASSFWTGGGSGANVLTF. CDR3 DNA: TGTGCCAGCAGCTTTTGGACAGGGGGGGGGTCTGGGGCCAACGTCCTGACTTTC. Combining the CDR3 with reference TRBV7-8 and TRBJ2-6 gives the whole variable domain GAGVSQSPRYKVAKRGQDVALRCDPISGHVSLFWYQQALGQGPEFLTYFQNEAQLDKSGLPSDRFFAERPEGSVSTLKIQRTQQEDSAVYLCASSFWTGGGSGANVLTFGAGSRLTVL.

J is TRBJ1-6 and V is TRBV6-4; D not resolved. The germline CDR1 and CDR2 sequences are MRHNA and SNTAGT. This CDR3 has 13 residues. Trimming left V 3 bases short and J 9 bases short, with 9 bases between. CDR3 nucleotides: TGTGCCAGCAGTGAGGCCCCGGGTTCACCCCTCCACTTT. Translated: CASSEAPGSPLHF.

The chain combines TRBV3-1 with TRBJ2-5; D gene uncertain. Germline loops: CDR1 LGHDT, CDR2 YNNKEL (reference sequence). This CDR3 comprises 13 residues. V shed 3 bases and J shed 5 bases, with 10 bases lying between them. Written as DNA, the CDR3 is TGTGCCAGCAGCCATTTAGCTTCGGAGACCCAGTACTTC. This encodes CASSHLASETQYF.

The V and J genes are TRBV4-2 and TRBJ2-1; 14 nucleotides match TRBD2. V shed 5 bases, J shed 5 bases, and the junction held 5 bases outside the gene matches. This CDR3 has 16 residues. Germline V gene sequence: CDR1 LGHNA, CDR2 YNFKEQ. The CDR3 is CASSRLTSGGDNEQFF. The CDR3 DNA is TGTGCCAGCAGCAGATTGACTAGCGGGGGGGACAATGAGCAGTTCTTC.

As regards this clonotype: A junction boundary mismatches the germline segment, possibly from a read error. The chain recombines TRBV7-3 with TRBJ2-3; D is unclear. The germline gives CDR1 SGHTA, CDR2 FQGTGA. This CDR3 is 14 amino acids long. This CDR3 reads CASSLVGNADTQYF. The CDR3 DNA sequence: TGCGCCAGCAGCTTAGTTGGGAATGCAGATACGCAGTATTTT.

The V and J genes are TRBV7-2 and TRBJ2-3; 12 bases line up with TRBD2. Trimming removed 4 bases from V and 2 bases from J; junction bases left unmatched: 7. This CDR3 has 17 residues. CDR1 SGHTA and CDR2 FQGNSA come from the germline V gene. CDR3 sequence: CASSSRLAGVVTDTQYF. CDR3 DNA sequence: TGTGCCAGCAGCTCCCGACTAGCGGGGGTGGTCACAGATACGCAGTATTTT.

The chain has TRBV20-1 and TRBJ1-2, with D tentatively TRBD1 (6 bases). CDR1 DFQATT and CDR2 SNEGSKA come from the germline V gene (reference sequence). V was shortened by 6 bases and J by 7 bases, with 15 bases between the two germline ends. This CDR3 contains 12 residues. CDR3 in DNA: TGCAGTGCCCCTCGGGGGGCGAGTGGCTACACCTTC. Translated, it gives CSAPRGASGYTF.